A selection of T cell receptor beta chains follows, all from one sample in a study of T cell responses to AZD1222 COVID-19 vaccine. Using immunoSEQ multiplex PCR, the repertoire was profiled, and TCRdb retains in-frame clones only, with some absent. The table lists over 130,000 clones. Sequenced input: peripheral blood. These TCRs come from an adult in good health. Both conserved end residues are part of each CDR3. Each record gives: CDR3 DNA, CDR3 protein, D gene, J gene, V gene. D genes are given only for firm matches.

TGTGCCAGTAGTATGACAGGGGGCGTCGGCGTGGATGGCTACACCTTC | CASSMTGGVGVDGYTF | TRBD1 | TRBJ1-2 | TRBV19
TGTGCCAGCAGCTTAAATCCAGGGCATGGCTACACCTTC | CASSLNPGHGYTF | - | TRBJ1-2 | TRBV7-2
TGTGCCAGCAGTGGTCTGTCAGGGGTTGAAAAACTGTTTTTT | CASSGLSGVEKLFF | - | TRBJ1-4 | TRBV2
TGTGCCAGCTCACTTCGACAGCACACAGATACGCAGTATTTT | CASSLRQHTDTQYF | - | TRBJ2-3 | TRBV18
TGTGCCAGCAGCGCCACAGGGTTCTATGGCTACACCTTC | CASSATGFYGYTF | - | TRBJ1-2 | TRBV6-5
TGTGCCAGCAGTTCGACAGGGGGCTTGGAAGGCTACACCTTC | CASSSTGGLEGYTF | TRBD1 | TRBJ1-2 | TRBV6-6
TGTGCCTGGAGTGTACTTGGGGCTCACTATGGCTACACCTTC | CAWSVLGAHYGYTF | - | TRBJ1-2 | TRBV30
TGTGCCAGCAATATAGCGGGGGGCCAAGAGACCCAGTACTTC | CASNIAGGQETQYF | TRBD2 | TRBJ2-5 | TRBV6-5
TGTGCCAGTAGCCTCCAGGGGGCACCCGATCAGCCCCAGCATTTT | CASSLQGAPDQPQHF | TRBD1 | TRBJ1-5 | TRBV19
TGTGCCAGCAGCGTAGACGGGGGCGGGGAAAAACTGTTTTTT | CASSVDGGGEKLFF | - | TRBJ1-4 | TRBV9
TGTGCCTGGAGTGTCTCGACACTTTTCTTT | CAWSVSTLFF | - | TRBJ1-1 | TRBV30
TGTGCCAGCAGCGCGAGACAGGGGCCGCGGTCGGAGCAGTTCTTC | CASSARQGPRSEQFF | TRBD1 | TRBJ2-1 | TRBV5-6
TGTGCCACCAGCAGAGATCGGGGTAGGGACTCACCCCTCCACTTT | CATSRDRGRDSPLHF | - | TRBJ1-6 | TRBV15
TGCGCCAGCAGCTTGGAGGCAGGGCTTTCGGAGCAGTACTTC | CASSLEAGLSEQYF | - | TRBJ2-7 | TRBV5-1
TGTGCCTGGAGGAAACCGGGAGCTAGCTCCTACAATGAGCAGTTCTTC | CAWRKPGASSYNEQFF | - | TRBJ2-1 | TRBV30
TGTGCCAGCAGCAATGGAATCAGGGGGCAATATGGCTACACCTTC | CASSNGIRGQYGYTF | TRBD1 | TRBJ1-2 | TRBV5-6
TGTGCCAGCAGCTCAGGGGTTTCACCCCTCCACTTT | CASSSGVSPLHF | - | TRBJ1-6 | TRBV13
TGTGCCACAGGGGGTCTCAATCAGCCCCAGCATTTT | CATGGLNQPQHF | - | TRBJ1-5 | TRBV24-1
TGTGCCAGCAGCTGGGTAGCGGGGGGGCCGGAGACCCAGTACTTC | CASSWVAGGPETQYF | TRBD2 | TRBJ2-5 | TRBV5-6
TGTGCCAGCAGTTACTCGAAGGGGGTGAGAGGAGAGACCCAGTACTTC | CASSYSKGVRGETQYF | - | TRBJ2-5 | TRBV6-5
TGTGCCAGCAGCCTCCGGGGGGGCAGGCTTGAGCAGTTCTTC | CASSLRGGRLEQFF | TRBD2 | TRBJ2-1 | TRBV5-6
TGTGCCAGCAGCTTAACTGGTTGGGAAGCTTTCTTT | CASSLTGWEAFF | - | TRBJ1-1 | TRBV7-9
TGTGCCAGTCGACCTCAGGCGCCCCTTCGCGAAAAACTGTTTTTT | CASRPQAPLREKLFF | - | TRBJ1-4 | TRBV19
TGTGCCACCGCAAGGGGGCCGGGCACAGATACGCAGTATTTT | CATARGPGTDTQYF | TRBD1 | TRBJ2-3 | TRBV6-5
TGCGCCAGCAGCTTGTCGGGGGGGGCCGTTGAGCAGTTCTTC | CASSLSGGAVEQFF | TRBD2 | TRBJ2-1 | TRBV5-1
TGTGCCAGCAGTTACCAGGGAACCATTTATGGCTACACCTTC | CASSYQGTIYGYTF | - | TRBJ1-2 | TRBV6-2/TRBV6-3
TGTGCCAGCAGCCGGACTAGTGGGGAGCAGTTCTTC | CASSRTSGEQFF | TRBD2 | TRBJ2-1 | TRBV2
TGTGCCAGCAGCCGAGGGACAGGGAAGACAGAAGAGCAGTACTTC | CASSRGTGKTEEQYF | TRBD1 | TRBJ2-7 | TRBV11-2
TGTGCCTGGAGTCCAGGGGTCAATAATTCACCCCTCCACTTT | CAWSPGVNNSPLHF | - | TRBJ1-6 | TRBV30